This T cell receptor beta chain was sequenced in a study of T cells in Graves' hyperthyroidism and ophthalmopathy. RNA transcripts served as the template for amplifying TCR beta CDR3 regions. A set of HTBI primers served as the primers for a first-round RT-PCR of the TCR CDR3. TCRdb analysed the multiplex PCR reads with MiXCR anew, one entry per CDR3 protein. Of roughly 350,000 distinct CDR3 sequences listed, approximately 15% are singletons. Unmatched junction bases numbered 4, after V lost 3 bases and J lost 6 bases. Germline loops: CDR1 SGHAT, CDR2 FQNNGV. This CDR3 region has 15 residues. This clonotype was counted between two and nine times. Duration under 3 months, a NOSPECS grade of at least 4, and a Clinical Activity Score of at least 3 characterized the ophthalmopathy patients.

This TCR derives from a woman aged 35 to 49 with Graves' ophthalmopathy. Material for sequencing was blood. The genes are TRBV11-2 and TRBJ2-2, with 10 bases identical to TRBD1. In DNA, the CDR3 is TGTGCCAGCAGCTTCGACAGGGGGCCGGCCGGGGAGCTGTTTTTT. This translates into CASSFDRGPAGELFF.